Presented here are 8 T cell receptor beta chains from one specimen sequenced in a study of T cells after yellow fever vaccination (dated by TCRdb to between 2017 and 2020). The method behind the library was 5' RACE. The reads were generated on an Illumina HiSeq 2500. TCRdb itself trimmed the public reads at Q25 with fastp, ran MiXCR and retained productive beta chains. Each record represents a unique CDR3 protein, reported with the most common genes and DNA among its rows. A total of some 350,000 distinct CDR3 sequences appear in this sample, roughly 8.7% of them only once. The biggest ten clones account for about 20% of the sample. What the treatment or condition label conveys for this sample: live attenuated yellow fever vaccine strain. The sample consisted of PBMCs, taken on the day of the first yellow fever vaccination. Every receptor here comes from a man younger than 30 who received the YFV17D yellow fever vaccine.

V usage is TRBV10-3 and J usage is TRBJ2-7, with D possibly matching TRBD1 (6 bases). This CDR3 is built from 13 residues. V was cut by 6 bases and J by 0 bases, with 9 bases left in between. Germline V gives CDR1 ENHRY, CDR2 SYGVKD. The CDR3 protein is CAIRSGHSYEQYF. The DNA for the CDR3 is TGTGCCATCAGATCGGGACACTCCTACGAGCAGTACTTC.

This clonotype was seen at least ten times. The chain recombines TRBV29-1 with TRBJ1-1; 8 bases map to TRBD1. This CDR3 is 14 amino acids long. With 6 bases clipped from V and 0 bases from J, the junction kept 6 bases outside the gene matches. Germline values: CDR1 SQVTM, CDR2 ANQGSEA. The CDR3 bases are TGCAGCGTCTGGACAGGGTGGATGAACACTGAAGCTTTCTTT. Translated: CSVWTGWMNTEAFF.

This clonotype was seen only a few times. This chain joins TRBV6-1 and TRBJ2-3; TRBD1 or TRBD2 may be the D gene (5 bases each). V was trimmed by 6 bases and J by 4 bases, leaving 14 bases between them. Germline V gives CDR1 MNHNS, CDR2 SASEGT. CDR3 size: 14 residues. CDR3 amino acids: CASSPRGDADTQYF. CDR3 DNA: TGTGCCAGCAGCCCGAGAGGGGATGCAGATACGCAGTATTTT.

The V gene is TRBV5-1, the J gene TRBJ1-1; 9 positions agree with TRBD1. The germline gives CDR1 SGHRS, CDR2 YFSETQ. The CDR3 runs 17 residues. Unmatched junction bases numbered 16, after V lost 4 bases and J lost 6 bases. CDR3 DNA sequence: TGCGCCAGCAGCGGATCCGGGACAGGGAATAGGGGGGCTGAAGCTTTCTTT. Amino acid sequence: CASSGSGTGNRGAEAFF. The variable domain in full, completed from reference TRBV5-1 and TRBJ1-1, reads KAGVTQTPRYLIKTRGQQVTLSCSPISGHRSVSWYQQTPGQGLQFLFEYFSETQRNKGNFPGRFSGRQFSNSRSEMNVSTLELGDSALYLCASSGSGTGNRGAEAFFGQGTRLTVV.

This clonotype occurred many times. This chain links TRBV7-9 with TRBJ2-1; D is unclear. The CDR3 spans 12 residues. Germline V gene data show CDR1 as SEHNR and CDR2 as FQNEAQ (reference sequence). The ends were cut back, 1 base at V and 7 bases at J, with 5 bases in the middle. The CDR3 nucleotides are TGTGCCAGCAGCTTAGTAGTTAATGAGCAGTTCTTC. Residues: CASSLVVNEQFF.

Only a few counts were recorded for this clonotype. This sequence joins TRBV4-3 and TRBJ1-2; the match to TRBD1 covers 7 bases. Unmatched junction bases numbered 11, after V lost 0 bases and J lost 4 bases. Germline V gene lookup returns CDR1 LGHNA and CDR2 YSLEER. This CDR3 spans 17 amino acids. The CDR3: CASSQEIDRAWIYGYTF. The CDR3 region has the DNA TGCGCCAGCAGCCAAGAGATAGACAGGGCATGGATCTATGGCTACACCTTC.

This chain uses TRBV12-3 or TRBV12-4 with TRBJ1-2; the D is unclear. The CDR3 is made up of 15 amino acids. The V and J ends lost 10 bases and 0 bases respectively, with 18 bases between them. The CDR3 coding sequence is TGTGCCACCGGCGATTCACGTCGTACTAACTATGGCTACACCTTC. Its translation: CATGDSRRTNYGYTF.

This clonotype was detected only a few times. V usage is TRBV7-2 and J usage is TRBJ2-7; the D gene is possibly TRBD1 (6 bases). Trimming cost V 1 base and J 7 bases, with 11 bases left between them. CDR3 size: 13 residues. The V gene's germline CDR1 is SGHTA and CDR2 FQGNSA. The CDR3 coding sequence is TGTGCCAGCAGCTTAGATTTAGGGGGTGAGCAGTACGTC. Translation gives CASSLDLGGEQYV.